Listed here are 7 T cell receptor beta chains from one sample, sequenced in a study of CD4 T cells in relation to SARS-CoV-2 and coronaviruses. Their antigens are not known. Repertoires were generated with immunoSEQ multiplex PCR, while TCRdb's copy carries only in-frame clones and drops some. The sample shows some 45,000 clones, approximately 80% of them seen only once. Sequenced input: naive CD4+ T cells from PBMCs, cultured in vitro. The sample's subset: naive CD4+ T cells isolated by negative enrichment. The receptors here all came from an adult with COVID-19.

The chain is built from TRBV15 and TRBJ1-2; no definite D call. The CDR3 has 16 residues. Trimming stripped 0 bases from V and 5 bases from J, with 16 bases between. CDR1 LNHNV and CDR2 YYDKDF come from the germline V gene (reference sequence). The CDR3 region has the DNA TGTGCCACCAGCAGAGAGAAGCAGGTTTTCGAGTATGGCTACACCTTC. This translates into CATSREKQVFEYGYTF.

This chain uses TRBV5-8 with TRBJ2-3; D gene uncertain. CDR3 size: 16 residues. Trimming took 0 bases from V and 4 from J, leaving 15 bases between them. Germline assignment: CDR1 SGHTS and CDR2 YDEGEE. The CDR3 DNA reads TGTGCCAGCAGCTTGGCTCTTATAAAAACTGCAGATACGCAGTATTTT. Amino acids: CASSLALIKTADTQYF.

V gene TRBV5-1 combines with J gene TRBJ2-5; D call uncertain. Trimming took 0 bases from V and 2 from J, leaving 5 bases between them. From germline, CDR1 is SGHRS and CDR2 YFSETQ. The CDR3 consists of 13 residues. Written as DNA, the CDR3 is TGCGCCAGCAGCTTGGGGGGACAAGAGACCCAGTACTTC. Amino acid sequence: CASSLGGQETQYF.

V is TRBV9 and J is TRBJ2-1, with D tentatively TRBD2 (5 bases). Trimming shortened V by 0 bases and J by 2 bases, and 12 bases separated the two germline ends. There are 16 residues in the CDR3. CDR1 is SGDLS and CDR2 is YYNGEE in the germline V gene. This CDR3 reads CASSVASGLPYNEQFF. The CDR3 region has the DNA TGTGCCAGCAGCGTAGCTTCAGGACTTCCCTACAATGAGCAGTTCTTC.

The chain recombines TRBV21-1 with TRBJ2-1; the table assigns TRBD1, which was not confirmed against the DNA. TRBV21-1 is a listed pseudogene. The CDR3 is made up of 17 amino acids. The CDR3 here is CASSVRVRDSSYNEQFF. CDR3 nucleotide sequence: TGTGCCAGCAGCGTCCGGGTACGGGACAGCTCCTACAATGAGCAGTTCTTC.

CDR3 in amino acids: CASSPRTGQGFF. CDR3 in DNA: TGTGCCAGCAGTCCTCGGACAGGACAGGGGTTTTTT. The V gene is TRBV28, the J gene TRBJ1-4; 8 bases agree with TRBD1. V trimming: 5 bases; J trimming: 16 bases; junction bases outside the gene matches: 9. Looked up from germline, CDR1 is MDHEN and CDR2 is SYDVKM. The CDR3 has 12 amino acids.

The rearrangement joins TRBV29-1 to TRBJ2-5, with 7 bases fitting TRBD2. Losses at the gene ends were 6 bases for V and 0 bases for J; bases not matched to a gene: 7. CDR1 and CDR2 from the germline V gene are SQVTM and ANQGSEA. The CDR3 contains 14 residues. The CDR3 DNA is TGCAGCGTGGGACTACCTAAGTACCAAGAGACCCAGTACTTC. Translating gives CSVGLPKYQETQYF.